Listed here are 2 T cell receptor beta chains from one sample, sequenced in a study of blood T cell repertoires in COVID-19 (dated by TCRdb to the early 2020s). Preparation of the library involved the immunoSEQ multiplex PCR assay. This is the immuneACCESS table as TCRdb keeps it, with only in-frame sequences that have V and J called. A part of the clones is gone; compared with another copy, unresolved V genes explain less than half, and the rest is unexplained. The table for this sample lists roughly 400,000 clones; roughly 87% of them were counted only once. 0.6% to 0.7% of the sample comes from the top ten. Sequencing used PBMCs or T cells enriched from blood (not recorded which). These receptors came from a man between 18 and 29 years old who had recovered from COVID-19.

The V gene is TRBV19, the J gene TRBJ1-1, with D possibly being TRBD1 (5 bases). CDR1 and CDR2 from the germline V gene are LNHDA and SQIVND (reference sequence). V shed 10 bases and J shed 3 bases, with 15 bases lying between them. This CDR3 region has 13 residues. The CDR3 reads CATRVDRDTEAFF. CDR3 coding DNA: TGTGCCACCCGAGTAGACAGAGACACTGAAGCTTTCTTT.

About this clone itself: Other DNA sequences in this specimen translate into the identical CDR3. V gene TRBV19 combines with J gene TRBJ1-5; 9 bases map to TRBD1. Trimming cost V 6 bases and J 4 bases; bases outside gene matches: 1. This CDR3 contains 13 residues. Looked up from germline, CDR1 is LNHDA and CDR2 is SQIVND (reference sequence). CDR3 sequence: CASSGTGNQPQHF. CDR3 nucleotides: TGTGCCAGTAGCGGGACAGGGAATCAGCCCCAGCATTTT.